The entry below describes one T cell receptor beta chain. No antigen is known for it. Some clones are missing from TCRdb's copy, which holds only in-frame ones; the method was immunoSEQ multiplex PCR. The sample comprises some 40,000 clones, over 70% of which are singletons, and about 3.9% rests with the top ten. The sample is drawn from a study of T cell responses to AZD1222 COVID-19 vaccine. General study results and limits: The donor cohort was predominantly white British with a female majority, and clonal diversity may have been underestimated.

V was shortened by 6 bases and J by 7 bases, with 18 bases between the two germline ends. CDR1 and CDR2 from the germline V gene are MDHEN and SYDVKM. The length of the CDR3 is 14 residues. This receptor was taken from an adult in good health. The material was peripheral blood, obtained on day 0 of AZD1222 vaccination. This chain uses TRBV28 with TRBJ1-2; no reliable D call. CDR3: CASSPFKSNPGYTF. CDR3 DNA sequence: TGTGCCAGCAGCCCCTTCAAGTCCAATCCTGGCTACACCTTC.